The 23 T cell receptor beta chains listed next were all sequenced from one sample in a study of blood T cell repertoires in COVID-19. Profiled with immunoSEQ multiplex PCR; TCRdb holds only in-frame clones, not every one. In the table there are approximately 170,000 clones, under 90% of which are singletons. Sequenced: peripheral blood. These receptors were obtained from an elderly woman with active or convalescent COVID-19.

Details on this clone: One end of the junction is discordant with germline, which a read error may explain. The J gene is TRBJ2-6, the V gene TRBV6-1; the D gene is possibly TRBD1 (6 bases). Germline values: CDR1 MNHNS, CDR2 SASEGT. The CDR3 is made up of 15 amino acids. Written as DNA, the CDR3 is TGTGCCAGCAGAGAAGAGGGGGCTGGGGCCAACGTCCTGACTTTC. This sequence encodes CASREEGAGANVLTF.

The chain is built from TRBV5-1 and TRBJ1-2; D is possibly TRBD1 (5 bases). CDR3 length: 15 residues. Germline V gene lookup returns CDR1 SGHRS and CDR2 YFSETQ. V was trimmed by 1 base and J by 3 bases, leaving 13 bases between them. The CDR3 region has the DNA TGCGCCAGCAGCTTGATGGCCGGCAGGGACTATGGCTACACCTTC. Translation: CASSLMAGRDYGYTF.

The rearrangement links TRBV6-5 to TRBJ1-5; TRBD1 is a possible D gene (6 bases). Germline V gives CDR1 MNHEY, CDR2 SVGAGI. Between the trimmed V and J ends, which lost 5 bases and 11 bases, there was a span of 16 bases. This CDR3 spans 13 amino acids. The CDR3 DNA follows: TGTGCCAGCAGTCTCGTAGGGACAAAGGCCCAGCATTTT. Protein product: CASSLVGTKAQHF.

This clone was seen a few times. The chain recombines TRBV6-5 with TRBJ1-5; D perhaps matches TRBD1 (5 bases). Germline loops: CDR1 MNHEY, CDR2 SVGAGI. The V gene lost 4 bases and the J gene lost 6 bases, with 13 bases spanning the gap. CDR3 size: 14 residues. CDR3 bases: TGTGCCAGCAGTTTACAGTTGGGGGGTCAGCCCCAGCATTTT. Its translation: CASSLQLGGQPQHF.

This sequence joins TRBV6-5 and TRBJ1-4; TRBD1 might be the D (6 bases). Germline CDR1 reads MNHEY; CDR2 reads SVGAGI. The CDR3 runs 15 residues. With 6 bases removed from V and 3 bases from J, the gap between germline ends came to 14 bases. In DNA, the CDR3 is TGTGCCAGCAGACCGGTCAGGGGAGCTAATGAAAAACTGTTTTTT. Amino acid sequence: CASRPVRGANEKLFF.

This chain joins TRBV5-5 and TRBJ1-3; no reliable D call. Germline loops: CDR1 SGHKS, CDR2 YYEKEE (reference sequence). This CDR3 spans 16 amino acids. V lost 3 bases and J 2 bases, leaving 15 bases between the germline ends. The CDR3 loop reads CASSSSGGQAGNTIYF. In nucleotides, the CDR3 is TGTGCCAGCAGCTCCAGCGGTGGTCAGGCTGGAAACACCATATATTTT.

This chain joins TRBV5-1 and TRBJ2-3; 9 bases match TRBD2. CDR1 and CDR2 from the germline V gene are SGHRS and YFSETQ. There are 16 residues in the CDR3. After removal of 2 bases from V and 2 bases from J, the junction contained 6 bases not matched to a gene. Written as DNA, the CDR3 is TGCGCCAGCAGCTTCGGGACTAGCATCGCCACAGATACGCAGTATTTT. It translates to CASSFGTSIATDTQYF. The entire variable domain, with the rest obtained from reference TRBV5-1 and TRBJ2-3, is as follows: KAGVTQTPRYLIKTRGQQVTLSCSPISGHRSVSWYQQTPGQGLQFLFEYFSETQRNKGNFPGRFSGRQFSNSRSEMNVSTLELGDSALYLCASSFGTSIATDTQYFGPGTRLTVL.

This clone was picked up a small number of times. The chain carries TRBV19 and TRBJ1-5, with 9 nucleotides matching TRBD1. The CDR3 totals 18 residues. Germline V gene lookup returns CDR1 LNHDA and CDR2 SQIVND (reference sequence). The V and J ends lost 5 bases and 3 bases, in that order; junction bases with no gene match: 14. CDR3 loop: CASSPRTGASNPNQPQHF. CDR3 DNA: TGTGCCAGTAGTCCTAGGACAGGGGCTTCCAATCCCAATCAGCCCCAGCATTTT.

The V gene is TRBV3-1 (or the pseudogene TRBV3-2), the J gene TRBJ2-5; 9 bases line up with TRBD2. Germline V CDR1 and CDR2: LGHDT, YNNKEL (reference sequence). This CDR3 spans 16 amino acids. With V trimmed by 4 bases and J by 5 bases, 11 bases remained unmatched. The CDR3 protein is CASSRVRGRVGETQYF. The CDR3 nucleotides are TGTGCCAGCAGCCGGGTTCGCGGGAGGGTGGGGGAGACCCAGTACTTC.

The chain recombines TRBV6-2 or TRBV6-3 with TRBJ2-1; 9 nucleotides agree with TRBD1. With V trimmed by 2 bases and J by 16 bases, 6 bases remained unmatched. CDR1 and CDR2 (germline): MNHEY, SVGEGT. The CDR3 has 12 residues. The CDR3 bases are TGTGCCAGCAGTTACCGGGACAGGGTGCTATTCTTC. Translated, it gives CASSYRDRVLFF.

The chain recombines TRBV7-3 with TRBJ1-1; D ambiguous. Looked up from germline, CDR1 is SGHTA and CDR2 is FQGTGA. The CDR3 has 17 amino acids. Trimming took off 0 bases at V and 1 base at J, with 15 bases between the two ends. As DNA, the CDR3 is TGTGCCAGCAGCTTAACGCCCTACTCCGAGAGGAACACTGAAGCTTTCTTT. Its translation is CASSLTPYSERNTEAFF.

The V and J genes are TRBV28 and TRBJ2-3; no definite D call. Trimming left V 4 bases short and J 4 bases short, with 6 bases between. Per the germline V gene, CDR1 is MDHEN and CDR2 is SYDVKM. This CDR3 comprises 12 residues. The CDR3 DNA is TGTGCCAGCAGTTCCAGTTCAGATACGCAGTATTTT. Translated: CASSSSSDTQYF.

This clone was found once. The chain recombines TRBV29-1 with TRBJ1-2, with 7 bases lining up with TRBD1. The V gene's germline CDR1 is SQVTM and CDR2 ANQGSEA. The junction had 5 bases not matched to a gene; V was cut back by 7 bases and J by 0 bases. The CDR3 has 13 amino acids. The CDR3 nucleotides read TGCAGCGCGCTGGGACAGACTAACTATGGCTACACCTTC. Residues: CSALGQTNYGYTF.

J is TRBJ2-1 and V is TRBV11-1; 11 nucleotides line up with TRBD2. J gave up 4 bases and V 8 bases, and 7 bases lay outside the gene matches. CDR1 and CDR2 from the germline V gene are SGHAT and FQDESV (reference sequence). The CDR3 covers 15 residues. As DNA, the CDR3 is TGTGCCAGCTTAGCGGGAGGGCCCCCGTACAATGAGCAGTTCTTC. Translated: CASLAGGPPYNEQFF.

This chain links TRBV28 with TRBJ1-6, with D possibly TRBD1 on 5 matching bases. This CDR3 spans 16 amino acids. Germline lookup yields CDR1 MDHEN and CDR2 SYDVKM. The V end lost 3 bases, the J end lost 8 bases, and 17 bases lay between the germline ends. The CDR3 nucleotides read TGTGCCAGCAGTTTCCGGGTTGGGGTAGGGGATTCACCCCTCCACTTT. It codes for CASSFRVGVGDSPLHF.

V and J are TRBV28 and TRBJ2-5, with 7 nucleotides matching TRBD1. Trimming cost V 10 bases and J 1 base; bases outside gene matches: 12. The CDR3 contains 15 residues. The germline V gene encodes CDR1 MDHEN and CDR2 SYDVKM. The CDR3 loop reads CAISLGDRAQETQYF. CDR3 DNA sequence: TGTGCCATTTCTCTGGGCGACAGGGCCCAAGAGACCCAGTACTTC.

The rearrangement links TRBV30 to TRBJ1-1, with D perhaps TRBD1 (5 bases). V was cut by 4 bases and J by 1 base, with 7 bases left in between. Germline V gene sequence: CDR1 GTSNPN, CDR2 SVGIG (reference sequence). The CDR3 is made up of 12 amino acids. The CDR3 spells CAWTGENTEAFF. In nucleotides, the CDR3 is TGTGCCTGGACGGGGGAGAACACTGAAGCTTTCTTT.

The CDR3 coding sequence is TGTGCCAGTAGTGGGAGACAGGGGATGAACACTGAAGCTTTCTTT. Residues: CASSGRQGMNTEAFF. This sequence joins TRBV19 and TRBJ1-1, with TRBD1 matching over 8 bases. Germline assignment: CDR1 LNHDA and CDR2 SQIVND (reference sequence). The V and J ends lost 5 bases and 0 bases, in that order; junction bases with no gene match: 5. This CDR3 contains 15 residues. Using reference TRBV19 and TRBJ1-1 for the parts outside the CDR3, the full variable domain is DGGITQSPKYLFRKEGQNVTLSCEQNLNHDAMYWYRQDPGQGLRLIYYSQIVNDFQKGDIAEGYSVSREKKESFPLTVTSAQKNPTAFYLCASSGRQGMNTEAFFGQGTRLTVV.

The gene calls are TRBV29-1 and TRBJ2-3; 7 bases are shared with TRBD2. CDR3 size: 10 residues. V was clipped by 7 bases and J by 8 bases; unmatched bases: 3. Germline values: CDR1 SQVTM, CDR2 ANQGSEA. CDR3 residues: CSASGTTQYF. The DNA for the CDR3 is TGCAGCGCCAGCGGGACTACGCAGTATTTT.

The gene calls are TRBV5-4 and TRBJ2-2, with D uncertain. The CDR3 covers 15 residues. Looked up from germline, CDR1 is SGHNT and CDR2 is YYREEE (reference sequence). The V and J ends lost 4 bases and 4 bases respectively, with 14 bases between them. For the CDR3, the DNA is TGTGCCAGCAGCCCCGACACGTTCGCCACCGGGGAGCTGTTTTTT. The encoded protein is CASSPDTFATGELFF.

The CDR3 here is CASSSEPDQPQHF. The CDR3 coding sequence is TGCGCCAGCAGCTCCGAACCAGATCAGCCCCAGCATTTT. This sequence joins TRBV5-1 and TRBJ1-5; unclear D gene. The CDR3 totals 13 residues. V shed 3 bases and J shed 5 bases, with 9 bases lying between them. CDR1 and CDR2 (germline): SGHRS, YFSETQ.

The rearrangement links TRBV10-3 to TRBJ2-7, with a tentative D call TRBD2 (5 bases). CDR3 length: 12 residues. V shed 3 bases and J shed 5 bases, with 8 bases lying between them. Germline V gene lookup returns CDR1 ENHRY and CDR2 SYGVKD. In DNA form, the CDR3 reads TGTGCCATCAGTGATTACGGGAACGAGCAGTACTTC. This codes for CAISDYGNEQYF.

The V gene is TRBV7-9, the J gene TRBJ1-6; 8 bases are a match to TRBD1. V shed 4 bases, J shed 11 bases, and the junction held 16 bases outside the gene matches. The CDR3 has 17 amino acids. Per the germline V gene, CDR1 is SEHNR and CDR2 is FQNEAQ (reference sequence). CDR3 in amino acids: CASSSLPFQGAGTPLHF. DNA for the CDR3: TGTGCCAGCAGCTCACTACCCTTCCAGGGGGCAGGTACACCCCTCCACTTT. Based on the CDR3 plus reference TRBV7-9 and TRBJ1-6, the full variable domain is DTGVSQNPRHKITKRGQNVTFRCDPISEHNRLYWYRQTLGQGPEFLTYFQNEAQLEKSRLLSDRFSAERPKGSFSTLEIQRTEQGDSAMYLCASSSLPFQGAGTPLHFGNGTRLTVT.